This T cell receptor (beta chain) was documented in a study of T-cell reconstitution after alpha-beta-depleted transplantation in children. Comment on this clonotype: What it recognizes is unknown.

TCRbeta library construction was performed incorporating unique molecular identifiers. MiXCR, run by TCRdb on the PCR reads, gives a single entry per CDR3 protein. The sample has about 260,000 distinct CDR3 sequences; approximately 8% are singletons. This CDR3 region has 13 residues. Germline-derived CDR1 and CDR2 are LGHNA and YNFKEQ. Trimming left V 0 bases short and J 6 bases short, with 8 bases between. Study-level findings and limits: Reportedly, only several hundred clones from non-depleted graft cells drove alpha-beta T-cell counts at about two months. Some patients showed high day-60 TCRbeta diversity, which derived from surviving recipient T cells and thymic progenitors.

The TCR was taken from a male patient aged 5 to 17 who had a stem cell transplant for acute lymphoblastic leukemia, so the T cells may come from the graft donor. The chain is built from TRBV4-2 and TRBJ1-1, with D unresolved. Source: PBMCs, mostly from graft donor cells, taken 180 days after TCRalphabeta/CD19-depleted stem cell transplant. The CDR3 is CASSQDSRPEAFF. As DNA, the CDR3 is TGTGCCAGCAGCCAAGATTCCAGGCCTGAAGCTTTCTTT.